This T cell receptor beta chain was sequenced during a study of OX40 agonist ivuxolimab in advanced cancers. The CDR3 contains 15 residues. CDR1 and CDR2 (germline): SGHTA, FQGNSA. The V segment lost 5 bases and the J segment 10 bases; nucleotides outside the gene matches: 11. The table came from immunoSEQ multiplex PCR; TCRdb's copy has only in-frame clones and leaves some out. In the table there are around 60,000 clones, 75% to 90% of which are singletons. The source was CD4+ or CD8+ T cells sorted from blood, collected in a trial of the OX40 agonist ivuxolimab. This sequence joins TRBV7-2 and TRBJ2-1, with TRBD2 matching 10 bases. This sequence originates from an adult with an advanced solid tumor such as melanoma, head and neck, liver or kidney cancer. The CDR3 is CASSLSGGARREQFF. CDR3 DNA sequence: TGTGCCAGCAGCCTAAGCGGGGGGGCCAGGCGAGAGCAGTTCTTC.